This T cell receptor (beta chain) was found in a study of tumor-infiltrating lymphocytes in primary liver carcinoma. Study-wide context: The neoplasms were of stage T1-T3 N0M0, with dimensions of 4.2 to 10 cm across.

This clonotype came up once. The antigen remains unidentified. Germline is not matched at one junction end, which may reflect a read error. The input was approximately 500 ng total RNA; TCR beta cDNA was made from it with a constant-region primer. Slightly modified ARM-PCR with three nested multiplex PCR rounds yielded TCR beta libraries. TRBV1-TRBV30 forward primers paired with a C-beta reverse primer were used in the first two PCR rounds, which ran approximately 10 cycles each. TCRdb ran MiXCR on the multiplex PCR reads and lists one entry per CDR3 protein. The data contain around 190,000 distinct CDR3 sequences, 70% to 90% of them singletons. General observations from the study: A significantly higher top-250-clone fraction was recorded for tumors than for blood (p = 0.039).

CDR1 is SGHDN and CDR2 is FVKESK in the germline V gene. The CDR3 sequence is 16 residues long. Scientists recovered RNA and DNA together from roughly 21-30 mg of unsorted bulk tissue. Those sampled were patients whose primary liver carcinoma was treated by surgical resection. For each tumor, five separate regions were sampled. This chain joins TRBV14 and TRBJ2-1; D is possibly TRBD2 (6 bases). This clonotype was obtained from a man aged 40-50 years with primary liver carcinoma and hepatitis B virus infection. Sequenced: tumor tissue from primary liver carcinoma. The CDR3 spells CPSSAAAGWVNNEQFF. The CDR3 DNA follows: TGTCCCAGCAGTGCCGCTGCGGGATGGGTAAACAATGAGCAGTTCTTC.